This T cell receptor beta chain emerged from a study of blood T cell repertoires in COVID-19. Study context: Samples representing acute and convalescent COVID-19 were sourced from the United States, Italy and Spain. The cDNA or gDNA used as material had been derived from T cells, B-cell-depleted T cells, or PBMCs.

Losses at the gene ends were 6 bases for V and 5 bases for J; bases not matched to a gene: 11. The CDR3 has 15 residues. Germline CDR1 MNHEY, CDR2 SMNVEV (reference sequence). Original data processing: Reference gene primer amplification gave nucleated cell count estimates. Sequencing used immunoSEQ multiplex PCR; TCRdb keeps in-frame clones, though not all of them. V and J calls and clone size are those listed in that table; D and trimming were worked out from the DNA. Of under 400,000 clones in the sample, approximately 89% were seen once. Enrolled during active infection, Seattle patients were then followed longitudinally.

The sample taken for sequencing was peripheral blood. This sequence was found in a woman aged 55 to 70 with COVID-19, enrolled during active disease. This chain links TRBV27 with TRBJ2-5; 8 nucleotides line up with TRBD1. The CDR3 DNA reads TGTGCCAGCAGCTACCGTTGGACAGGGTACGAGACCCAGTACTTC. This sequence encodes CASSYRWTGYETQYF.